These T cell receptor beta chains were read from a single sample in a study of identifying expanded T cells in peripheral blood. Measured with immunoSEQ multiplex PCR; TCRdb has only the in-frame clones, and not every one. The sample lists about 130,000 clones; 75% to 90% were seen once. Sequenced sample: blood. All receptors come from a person between 18 and 69 years old in good health. CDR3s include the opening cysteine and the closing phenylalanine or tryptophan. D genes are given only for firm matches. Clone size, where shown, is once, few, many, or a class for clones that have expanded.

v_gene	j_gene	abundance	d_gene	CDR3aa	CDR3nt
TRBV5-1	TRBJ2-6	once	-	CASSLSGRPSGANVLTF	TGCGCCAGCAGCTTAAGTGGACGGCCCTCTGGGGCCAACGTCCTGACTTTC
TRBV7-2	TRBJ2-1	-	-	CASSLVGQYNEQFF	TGTGCCAGCAGCTTAGTGGGACAATACAATGAGCAGTTCTTC
TRBV6-1	TRBJ1-2	-	-	CASSATRQANYGYTF	TGTGCCAGCAGCGCAACCCGACAGGCGAACTATGGCTACACCTTC
TRBV27	TRBJ2-1	-	-	CASSLSSGDFGNEQFF	TGTGCCAGCAGTTTATCCTCAGGGGACTTCGGCAATGAGCAGTTCTTC
TRBV7-6	TRBJ2-5	-	TRBD2	CASSPGVAGREETQYF	TGTGCCAGCAGCCCCGGAGTAGCGGGAAGGGAAGAGACCCAGTACTTC
TRBV7-3	TRBJ2-1	-	-	CASSSAGSSYNEQFF	TGTGCCAGCAGCTCCGCGGGGAGCTCCTACAATGAGCAGTTCTTC
TRBV10-3	TRBJ1-1	-	-	CAISVAMGLGNTEAFF	TGTGCCATCAGTGTCGCGATGGGACTCGGGAACACTGAAGCTTTCTTT
TRBV11-2	TRBJ1-6	-	TRBD1	CASGTRQGNSPLHF	TGTGCCAGCGGCACGAGACAGGGTAATTCACCCCTCCACTTT
TRBV10-1	TRBJ2-2	-	TRBD2	CASSEPGGTGELFF	TGCGCCAGCAGTGAGCCGGGGGGAACCGGGGAGCTGTTTTTT
TRBV6-6	TRBJ1-1	-	-	CASSRLQGNTEAFF	TGTGCCAGCAGCCGACTACAGGGAAACACTGAAGCTTTCTTT
TRBV6-5	TRBJ1-6	-	-	CASSSHATGYPPLHF	TGTGCCAGCAGCTCGCATGCAACAGGGTATCCACCCCTCCACTTT
TRBV19	TRBJ1-2	-	TRBD1	CASSSGGGDYGYTF	TGTGCCAGTAGTAGCGGAGGGGGCGACTATGGCTACACCTTC
TRBV30	TRBJ1-5	-	-	CAWSESAGNQPQHF	TGTGCCTGGAGTGAGTCAGCAGGTAATCAGCCCCAGCATTTT
TRBV19	TRBJ1-3	-	-	CASSIQDTGNTIYF	TGTGCCAGTAGCATCCAGGACACGGGAAACACCATATATTTT
TRBV7-9	TRBJ1-6	-	-	CASSQDADHGRSPLHF	TGTGCCAGCAGCCAAGATGCGGACCATGGGCGATCACCCCTCCACTTT
TRBV14	TRBJ1-5	-	-	CASSQWGDQPQHF	TGTGCCAGCAGCCAATGGGGGGATCAGCCCCAGCATTTT
TRBV5-4	TRBJ2-2	-	TRBD2	CASSSQTSGGITGELFF	TGTGCCAGCAGCTCCCAGACTAGCGGGGGAATTACCGGGGAGCTGTTTTTT
TRBV5-1	TRBJ1-4	-	-	CASSFSGISTNEKLFF	TGCGCCAGCAGCTTTAGTGGAATCTCAACTAATGAAAAACTGTTTTTT
TRBV6-5	TRBJ2-3	-	TRBD1	CASSRTGEDTQYF	TGTGCCAGTTCACGGACAGGGGAAGATACGCAGTATTTT
TRBV5-8	TRBJ2-2	-	TRBD1	CASSTRDRGRWDTGELFF	TGTGCCAGCAGCACCCGGGACAGGGGGCGCTGGGACACCGGGGAGCTGTTTTTT
TRBV28	TRBJ2-1	-	TRBD2	CASSLRLAAYNEQFF	TGTGCCAGCAGTTTGAGACTAGCGGCCTACAATGAGCAGTTCTTC
TRBV7-9	TRBJ1-1	once	-	CASSRSGNTEAFF	TGTGCCAGCAGCAGATCAGGGAACACTGAAGCTTTCTTT
TRBV6-1	TRBJ2-7	-	-	CATRDTIYEQYF	TGTGCCACCAGGGACACGATCTACGAGCAGTACTTC
TRBV6-1	TRBJ1-5	-	-	CASSERGRNQPQHF	TGTGCCAGCAGCGAAAGGGGCCGGAATCAGCCCCAGCATTTT
TRBV21-1	TRBJ2-1	-	-	CASSKGQGGEQFF	TGTGCCAGCAGCAAAGGACAGGGTGGTGAGCAGTTCTTC
TRBV27	TRBJ2-1	-	TRBD2	CASSLVGGPSDEQFF	TGTGCCAGCAGTTTGGTGGGAGGGCCGTCGGATGAGCAGTTCTTC
TRBV7-6	TRBJ1-4	-	-	CASGRTENEKLFF	TGTGCCAGCGGTAGGACAGAGAATGAAAAACTGTTTTTT
TRBV10-3	TRBJ1-5	-	TRBD1	CAISESGQGQPQHF	TGTGCCATCAGTGAGTCGGGACAGGGACAGCCCCAGCATTTT
TRBV5-8	TRBJ2-1	-	-	CASSPRDFNEQFF	TGTGCCAGCAGCCCCCGGGACTTCAATGAGCAGTTCTTC
TRBV6-5	TRBJ1-2	-	-	CASSYSVSRARGYTF	TGTGCCAGCAGTTACTCGGTATCCAGGGCGCGCGGCTACACCTTC
TRBV19	TRBJ1-1	-	-	CASSIAGRNTEAFF	TGTGCCAGTAGTATCGCGGGGCGGAACACTGAAGCTTTCTTT